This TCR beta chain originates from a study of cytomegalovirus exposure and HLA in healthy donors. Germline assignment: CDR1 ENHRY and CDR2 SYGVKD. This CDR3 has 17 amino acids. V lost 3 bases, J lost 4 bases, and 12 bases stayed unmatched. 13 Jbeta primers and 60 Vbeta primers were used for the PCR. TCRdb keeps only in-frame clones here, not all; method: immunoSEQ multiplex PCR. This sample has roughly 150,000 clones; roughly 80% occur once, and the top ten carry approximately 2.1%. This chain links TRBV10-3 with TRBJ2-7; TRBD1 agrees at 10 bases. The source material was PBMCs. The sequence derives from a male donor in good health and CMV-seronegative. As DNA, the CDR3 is TGTGCCATCAGTGATTCCGGGACAGGGGAAACCTTTTACGAGCAGTACTTC. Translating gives CAISDSGTGETFYEQYF.